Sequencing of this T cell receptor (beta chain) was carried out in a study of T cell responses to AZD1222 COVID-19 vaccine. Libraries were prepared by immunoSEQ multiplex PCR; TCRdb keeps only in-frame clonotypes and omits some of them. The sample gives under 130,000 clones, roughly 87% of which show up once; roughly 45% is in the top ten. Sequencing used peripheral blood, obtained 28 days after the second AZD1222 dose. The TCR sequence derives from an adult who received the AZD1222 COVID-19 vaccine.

Here the CDR3 DNA reads TGTGCCAGCAGCTTAAACAGGAACTATAATTCACCCCTCCACTTT. Translation: CASSLNRNYNSPLHF. The chain uses TRBV7-2 and TRBJ1-6; D might be TRBD1 (5 bases). V was shortened by 2 bases and J by 3 bases, with 8 bases between the two germline ends. The V gene's germline CDR1 is SGHTA and CDR2 FQGNSA. This CDR3 has 15 amino acids.